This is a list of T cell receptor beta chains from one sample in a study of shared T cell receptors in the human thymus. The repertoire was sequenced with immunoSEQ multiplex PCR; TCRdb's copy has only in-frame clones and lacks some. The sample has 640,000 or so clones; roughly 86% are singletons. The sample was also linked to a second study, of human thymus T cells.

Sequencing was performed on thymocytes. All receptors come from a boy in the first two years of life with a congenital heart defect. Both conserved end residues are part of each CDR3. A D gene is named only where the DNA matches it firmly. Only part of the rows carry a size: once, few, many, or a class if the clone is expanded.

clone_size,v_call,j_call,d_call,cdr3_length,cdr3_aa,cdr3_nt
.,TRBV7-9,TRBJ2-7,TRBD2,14,CASSKGLAIYEQYF,TGTGCCAGCAGCAAGGGACTAGCGATATACGAGCAGTACTTC
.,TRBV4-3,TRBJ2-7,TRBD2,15,CASSQEQLASSEQYF,TGCGCCAGCAGCCAAGAACAACTAGCGAGTTCCGAGCAGTACTTC
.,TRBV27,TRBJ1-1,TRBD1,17,CASSTSRTGYLDTEAFF,TGTGCCAGCAGTACTAGCCGGACAGGGTATTTGGACACTGAAGCTTTCTTT
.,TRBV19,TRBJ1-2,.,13,CASSTQGWGGYTF,TGTGCCAGTAGTACACAGGGTTGGGGCGGCTACACCTTC
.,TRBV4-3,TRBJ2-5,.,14,CASSRSGAPGTQYF,TGCGCCAGCAGCCGGAGTGGGGCCCCCGGGACCCAGTACTTC
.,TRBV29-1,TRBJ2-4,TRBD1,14,CSAGDSSAKNIQYF,TGCAGCGCCGGGGACAGCTCAGCCAAAAACATTCAGTACTTC
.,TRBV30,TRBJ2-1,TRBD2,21,CAWIVVRREKNSSGGASEQFF,TGTGCCTGGATAGTGGTCCGGAGGGAGAAAAATTCTAGCGGGGGGGCCAGTGAGCAGTTCTTC
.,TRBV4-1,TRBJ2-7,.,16,CASSQDEGTIFYEQYF,TGCGCCAGCAGCCAAGATGAGGGGACAATCTTTTACGAGCAGTACTTC
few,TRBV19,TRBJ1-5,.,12,CASSISNQPQHF,TGTGCCAGTAGTATTTCAAATCAGCCCCAGCATTTT
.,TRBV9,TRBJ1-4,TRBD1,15,CASSGRQGINEKLFF,TGTGCCAGCAGCGGACGACAGGGAATAAATGAAAAACTGTTTTTT
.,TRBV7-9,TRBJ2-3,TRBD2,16,CASSPGLAGGPDTQYF,TGTGCCAGCAGCCCGGGACTAGCGGGCGGGCCAGATACGCAGTATTTT
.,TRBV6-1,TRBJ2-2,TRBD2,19,CASSELTSGRAVITGELFF,TGTGCCAGCAGTGAACTGACTAGCGGGAGGGCCGTGATCACCGGGGAGCTGTTTTTT
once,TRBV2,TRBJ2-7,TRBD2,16,CASSEGTSGLLHEQYF,TGTGCCAGCAGTGAAGGGACTAGCGGGCTTTTACACGAGCAGTACTTC
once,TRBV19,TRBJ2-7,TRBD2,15,CASSHTSGRAYEQYF,TGTGCCAGTAGCCACACTAGCGGGAGAGCCTACGAGCAGTACTTC
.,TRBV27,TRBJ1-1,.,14,CASSLQRMNTEAFF,TGTGCCAGCAGTTTGCAGCGCATGAACACTGAAGCTTTCTTT
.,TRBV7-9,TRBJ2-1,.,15,CASSLAGGPRDEQFF,TGTGCCAGCAGCTTAGCGGGGGGGCCTCGTGATGAGCAGTTCTTC
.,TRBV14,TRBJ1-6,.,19,CASSQAFPRAGHPNSPLHF,TGTGCCAGCAGCCAAGCTTTTCCCAGGGCAGGGCATCCCAATTCACCCCTCCACTTT
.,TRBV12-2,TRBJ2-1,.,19,CASRPRRWTGSRNSNEQFF,TGTGCAAGTCGCCCACGTAGGTGGACAGGGTCACGGAATAGCAATGAGCAGTTCTTC
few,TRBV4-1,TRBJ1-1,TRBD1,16,CASSQGRRQGASEAFF,TGCGCCAGCAGCCAGGGGCGTAGACAGGGGGCCTCAGAAGCTTTCTTT
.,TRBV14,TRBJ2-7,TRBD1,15,CASSQRTGFAYEQYF,TGTGCCAGCAGCCAAAGGACAGGGTTTGCCTACGAGCAGTACTTC
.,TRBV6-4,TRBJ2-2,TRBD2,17,CASRGTSGEMNTGELFF,TGTGCCAGCAGAGGGACTAGCGGGGAGATGAACACCGGGGAGCTGTTTTTT
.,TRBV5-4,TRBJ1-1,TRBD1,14,CASSLGTGGTEAFF,TGTGCCAGCAGCCTCGGGACAGGGGGCACTGAAGCTTTCTTT
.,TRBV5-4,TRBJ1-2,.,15,CASSLEPRGGYGYTF,TGTGCCAGCAGCTTGGAACCAAGGGGTGGCTATGGCTACACCTTC
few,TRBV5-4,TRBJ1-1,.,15,CASSPGGVGRTEAFF,TGTGCCAGCAGCCCGGGCGGGGTAGGACGCACTGAAGCTTTCTTT
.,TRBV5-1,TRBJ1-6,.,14,CASRVPQANSPLHF,TGCGCCAGCAGGGTACCGCAGGCTAATTCCCCCCTCCACTTT
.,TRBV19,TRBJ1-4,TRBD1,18,CASRSRPGTAATNEKLFF,TGTGCCAGTAGGTCAAGACCCGGGACAGCAGCAACTAATGAAAAACTGTTTTTT
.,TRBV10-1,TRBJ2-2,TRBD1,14,CASSEVQGAGELFF,TGCGCCAGCAGCGAAGTACAGGGGGCCGGGGAGCTGTTTTTT
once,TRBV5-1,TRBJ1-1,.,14,CASSLSQENTEAFF,TGCGCCAGCAGCTTAAGTCAGGAGAACACTGAAGCTTTCTTT
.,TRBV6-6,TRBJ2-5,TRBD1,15,CASSYSGQFQETQYF,TGTGCCAGCAGTTACTCGGGACAGTTCCAAGAGACCCAGTACTTC
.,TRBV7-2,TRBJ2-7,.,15,CASSLGAGLAYEQYF,TGTGCCAGCAGCTTAGGGGCGGGACTCGCCTACGAGCAGTACTTC
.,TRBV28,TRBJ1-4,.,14,CASSQAGSNEKLFF,TGTGCCAGCAGTCAAGCGGGGTCGAATGAAAAACTGTTTTTT
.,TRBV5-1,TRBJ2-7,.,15,CASSRQDGGLYEQYF,TGCGCCAGCAGCCGACAAGATGGCGGGCTCTACGAGCAGTACTTC
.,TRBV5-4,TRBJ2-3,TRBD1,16,CASSSDPGQGRDTQYF,TGTGCCAGCAGCTCCGATCCGGGACAGGGTCGGGATACGCAGTATTTT
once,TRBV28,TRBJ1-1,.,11,CASRTDTEAFF,TGTGCCAGCCGGACAGACACTGAAGCTTTCTTT
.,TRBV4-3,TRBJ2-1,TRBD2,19,CASSQDLSSGTHSYNEQFF,TGCGCCAGCAGCCAAGATCTTTCTAGCGGGACCCACTCCTACAATGAGCAGTTCTTC
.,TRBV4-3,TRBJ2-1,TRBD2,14,CASSHRGLGNEQFF,TGCGCCAGCAGCCATAGGGGACTAGGAAATGAGCAGTTCTTC
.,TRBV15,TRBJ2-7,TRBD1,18,CATSRERKRTGDSYEQYF,TGTGCCACCAGCAGAGAACGTAAAAGGACAGGGGACTCCTACGAGCAGTACTTC
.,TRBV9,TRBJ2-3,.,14,CASSEDKSTDTQYF,TGTGCCAGCAGCGAAGACAAAAGCACAGATACGCAGTATTTT
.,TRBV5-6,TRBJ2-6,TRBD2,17,CASSGRADGSGANVLTF,TGTGCCAGCAGCGGGAGGGCCGACGGCTCTGGGGCCAACGTCCTGACTTTC
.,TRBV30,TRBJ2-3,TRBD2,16,CAWSPRTSGRRGTQYF,TGTGCCTGGAGTCCCCGGACTAGCGGGAGAAGGGGTACGCAGTATTTT
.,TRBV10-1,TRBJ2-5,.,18,CASSESRNPGHRSETQYF,TGCGCCAGCAGTGAGTCGAGGAATCCGGGACATCGTTCGGAGACCCAGTACTTC
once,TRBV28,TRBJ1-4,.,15,CASSPRGGSNEKLFF,TGTGCCAGCAGCCCTAGAGGGGGATCTAATGAAAAACTGTTTTTT
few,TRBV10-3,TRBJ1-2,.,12,CAIRDTPYGYTF,TGTGCCATCAGGGACACACCCTATGGCTACACCTTC
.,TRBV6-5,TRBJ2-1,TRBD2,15,CASSGRGEVYNEQFF,TGTGCCAGCTCAGGGAGGGGAGAGGTATACAATGAGCAGTTCTTC
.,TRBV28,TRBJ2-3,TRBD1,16,CASSFRDREETDTQYF,TGTGCCAGCAGTTTCCGGGACAGGGAGGAGACAGATACGCAGTATTTT
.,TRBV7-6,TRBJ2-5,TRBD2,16,CASSTSGQGPGETQYF,TGTGCCAGCAGCACTAGCGGTCAGGGGCCGGGAGAGACCCAGTACTTC
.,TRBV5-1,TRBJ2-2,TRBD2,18,CASSLVGGPPNNTGELFF,TGCGCCAGCAGCTTGGTGGGAGGGCCACCGAACAACACCGGGGAGCTGTTTTTT
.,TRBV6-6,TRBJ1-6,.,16,CASSYGSGSYNSPLHF,TGTGCCAGCAGTTACGGATCAGGCTCCTATAATTCACCCCTCCACTTT
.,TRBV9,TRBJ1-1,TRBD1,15,CASSVEDRGNTEAFF,TGTGCCAGCAGCGTAGAGGACAGGGGGAACACTGAAGCTTTCTTT
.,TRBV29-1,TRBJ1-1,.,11,CSGTVNTEAFF,TGCAGCGGGACAGTGAACACTGAAGCTTTCTTT